This TCR beta chain was obtained from a study of T cell clonotyping in hematopoietic cell transplantation. Study as a whole: Pretransplant recipient samples were taken after cytoreduction. General study findings and limits: Cells were unsorted, so CD4 and CD8 contributions were not separated. Broader posttransplant TCR repertoire diversity was predicted by graft donor and pretransplant recipient Inverse Simpson Index values. Few recipient clonotypes overlapped donors; over 97% were de novo at given depth.

Clones were sequenced by immunoSEQ multiplex PCR, and TCRdb holds only the in-frame ones, with some missing. The profile shows roughly 40,000 clones, 85% of them singletons. The time point was: recipient sample about 28 days before transplant, after cytoreduction. Germline V lookup: CDR1 LNHDA, CDR2 SQIVND (reference sequence). This CDR3 spans 12 amino acids. The ends lost 6 bases at V and 7 bases at J; junction bases unmatched: 5. Details on this clone: Its antigen is not identified.

The rearrangement joins TRBV19 to TRBJ1-1; 7 bases fit TRBD1. This sequence originates from a man aged 55-75 years with acute myeloid leukemia. Some clones in this sample may be carry-over from other donors' samples. The sample consisted of peripheral blood mononuclear cells, taken before stem cell transplant. CDR3 nucleotides: TGTGCCAGTAGCACACAGGGGTTTGAAGCTTTCTTT. The encoded protein is CASSTQGFEAFF.